This TCR beta chain was obtained from a study of blood T cell repertoires in COVID-19. Looking at the study overall: Samples of COVID-19 (acute and convalescent) were obtained from the United States, Italy and Spain. From T cells, B-cell-depleted T cells, or PBMCs came the material, which was cDNA or gDNA.

The CDR3 length is 15 residues. Per the germline V gene, CDR1 is SGHRS and CDR2 is YFSETQ. Trimming removed 0 bases from V and 4 bases from J; junction bases left unmatched: 7. Seattle patients were enrolled while actively infected and followed longitudinally. Authors' data handling: Researchers report that nucleated cell counts were estimated from reference gene primer amplification. Profiled with immunoSEQ multiplex PCR; TCRdb holds only in-frame clones, not every one. For V, J and clone size, that table is used; D and trimming come from the DNA. The sample consists of around 300,000 clones, around 90% of them appearing once.

This receptor was obtained from a woman aged 45-60 years with COVID-19, enrolled during active disease. The chain combines TRBV5-1 with TRBJ2-7, with 7 positions matching TRBD1. Material for sequencing was peripheral blood. The CDR3 sequence: CASSLAGTETYEQYF. The CDR3 coding sequence is TGCGCCAGCAGCTTGGCCGGGACAGAGACTTACGAGCAGTACTTC.